This TCR beta chain was captured in a study of T cells after posttransplantation cyclophosphamide (dated by TCRdb to between 2015 and 2016). For context, the study as a whole: Using TRB sequencing, the study followed how the T cell repertoire reconstituted after myeloablative bone marrow transplantation in which posttransplantation cyclophosphamide served as GVHD prophylaxis. Antigen receptor sequencing covered samples from roughly 35 PTCy-treated patients and approximately 15 of their related bone marrow donors. Blood from all 34 PTCy patients with 1-year posttransplant specimens was subjected to TRB sequencing. In 3 patients, TRB sequencing was also performed on up to about 3 more blood samples taken 2 to 5.2 years after transplant, and in several patients, pretransplant blood was also TRB-sequenced. TRA and TRB clonality were tightly correlated in about ten samples, so subsequent TCR analyses focused on TRB only. Public TRB sequences were compared against a database of over 3,000 sequences linked to responses to pathogens, tumor antigens, self-antigens and alloantigens.

This clone was recorded at least ten times. What antigen it recognizes has not been identified. Base qualities are not at hand, and no much larger clone is one base apart. Broad study findings and their caveats: Donor-recipient similarity was low at 1-2 months but increased during the first year, and donor CD8+ memory clones often dominated later blood repertoires. Across the roughly 48 patients, TRB clonality was highly associated with recipient CMV seropositivity and CMV reactivation, and diversity with PTCy was similar to that in the CNI/methotrexate controls. The TRB repertoires of T cells infiltrating skin or the GI tract showed only limited overlap with the TRB repertoires found in blood.

Spanning cysteine to phenylalanine, the CDR3 consists of 14 amino acids. Here the CDR3 DNA is all that survives: 42 bases in frame from base 1. Taken from the germline V gene, the CDR1 and CDR2 loops are SNHLY and FYNNEI. A distance of 12 bases separates the germline ends of V and J, which lose 0 bases and 6 bases respectively. What the treatment or condition label conveys for this sample: high-dose cyclophosphamide on days +3 and +4 as single-agent GVHD prophylaxis. Busulfan and fludarabine conditioning, a related or unrelated marrow graft, and cyclophosphamide on days +3 and +4 were given to PTCy patients. The PTCy-treated patients were drawn from a prospective, multi-institutional clinical trial. Mononuclear cells from peripheral blood and bone marrow were separated by Ficoll-Hypaque density centrifugation and then cryopreserved. Genomic DNA was used for TRB sequencing, which was performed with the immunoSEQ assay at survey resolution or with the hsTCRB kit. The paper's processing steps were these. The immunoSEQ software was used for initial read processing, and the LymphoSeq R package was used for repertoire analyses. Clonality was calculated as 1 minus normalized Shannon entropy, and the Gini coefficient was also calculated for each TRB dataset. To infer phenotypes in unsorted samples, TRB sequences from sorted subsets of the recipient or donor were mapped onto the unsorted samples of the same recipient. TCRdb took this table from immuneACCESS and kept in-frame rearrangements with V and J called. Such tables lack part of the clones; where checked against another copy, unresolved V genes explain under half of the gap, and the rest is unexplained. That table supplies the V and J calls and clone size; D and trimming were determined from the DNA. The sample features roughly 8,000 clones, and none is a singleton. Of the sample, around 23% is held by the ten largest clones.

This TCR derives from a female patient aged 60 to 70 who received an allogeneic stem cell transplant from an unrelated donor, was CMV-positive, and had acute GVHD only. A transplant means some T cells may be of graft donor rather than patient origin. Source: PBMCs, taken approximately 3 months after allogeneic stem cell transplant with posttransplant cyclophosphamide. The sequence links TRBV2 to TRBJ2-7, with the D gene uncertain. The DNA is TGTGCCAGCAGTGAAGCGCTTCCAGGAATCGAGCAGTACTTC. Protein translation: CASSEALPGIEQYF.